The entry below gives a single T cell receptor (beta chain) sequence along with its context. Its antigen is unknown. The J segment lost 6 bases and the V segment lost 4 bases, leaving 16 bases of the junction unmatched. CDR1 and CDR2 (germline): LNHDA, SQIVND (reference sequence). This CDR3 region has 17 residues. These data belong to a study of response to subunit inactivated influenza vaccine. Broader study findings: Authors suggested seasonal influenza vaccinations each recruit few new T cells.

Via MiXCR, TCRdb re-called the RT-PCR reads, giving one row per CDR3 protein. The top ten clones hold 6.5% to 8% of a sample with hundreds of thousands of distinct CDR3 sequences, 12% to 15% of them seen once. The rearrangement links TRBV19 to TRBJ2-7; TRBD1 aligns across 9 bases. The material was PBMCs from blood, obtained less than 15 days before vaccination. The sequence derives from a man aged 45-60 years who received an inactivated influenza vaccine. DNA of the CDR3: TGTGCCAGTAGTACCGGCCGGGACAGGGCCGGGATTGGCGAGCAGTACTTC. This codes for CASSTGRDRAGIGEQYF.